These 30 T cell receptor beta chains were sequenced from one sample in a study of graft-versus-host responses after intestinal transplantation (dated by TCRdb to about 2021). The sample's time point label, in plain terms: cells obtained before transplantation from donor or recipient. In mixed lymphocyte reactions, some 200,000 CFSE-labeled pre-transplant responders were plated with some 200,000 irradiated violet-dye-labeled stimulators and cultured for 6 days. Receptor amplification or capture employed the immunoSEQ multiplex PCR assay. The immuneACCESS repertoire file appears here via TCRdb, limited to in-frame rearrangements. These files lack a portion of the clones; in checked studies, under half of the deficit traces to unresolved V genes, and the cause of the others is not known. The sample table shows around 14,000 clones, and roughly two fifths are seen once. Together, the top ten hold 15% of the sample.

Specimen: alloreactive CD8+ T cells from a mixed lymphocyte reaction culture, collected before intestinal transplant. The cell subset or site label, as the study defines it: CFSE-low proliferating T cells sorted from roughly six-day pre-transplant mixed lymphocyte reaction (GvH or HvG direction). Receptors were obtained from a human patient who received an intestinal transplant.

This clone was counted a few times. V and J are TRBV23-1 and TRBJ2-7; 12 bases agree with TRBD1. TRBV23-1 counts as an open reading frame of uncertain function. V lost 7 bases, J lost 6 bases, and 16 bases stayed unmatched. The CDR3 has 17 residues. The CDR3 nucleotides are TGCGCCAGCACCCCGCGGGACAGGGGGCCTGATACCCCCGAGCAGTACTTC. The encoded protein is CASTPRDRGPDTPEQYF.

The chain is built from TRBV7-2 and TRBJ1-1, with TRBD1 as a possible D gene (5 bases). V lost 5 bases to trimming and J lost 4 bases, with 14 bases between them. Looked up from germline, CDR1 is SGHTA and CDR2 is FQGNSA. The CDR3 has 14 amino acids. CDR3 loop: CASSHGGGSTEAFF. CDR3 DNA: TGTGCCAGCAGCCACGGGGGGGGTAGCACTGAAGCTTTCTTT.

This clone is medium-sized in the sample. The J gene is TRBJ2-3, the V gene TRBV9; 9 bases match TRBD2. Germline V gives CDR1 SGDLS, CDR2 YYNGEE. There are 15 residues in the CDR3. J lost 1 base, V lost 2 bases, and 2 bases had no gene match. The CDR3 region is CASSVRTSGTDTQYF. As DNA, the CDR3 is TGTGCCAGCAGCGTCAGGACTAGCGGCACAGATACGCAGTATTTT. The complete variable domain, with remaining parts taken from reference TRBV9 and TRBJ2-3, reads DSGVTQTPKHLITATGQRVTLRCSPRSGDLSVYWYQQSLDQGLQFLIQYYNGEERAKGNILERFSAQQFPDLHSELNLSSLELGDSALYFCASSVRTSGTDTQYFGPGTRLTVL.

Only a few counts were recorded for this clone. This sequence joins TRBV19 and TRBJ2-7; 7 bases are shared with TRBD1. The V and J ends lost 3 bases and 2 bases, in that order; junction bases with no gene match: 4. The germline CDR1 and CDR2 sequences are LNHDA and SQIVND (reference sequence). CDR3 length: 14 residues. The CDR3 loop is CASSMGDRAYEQYF. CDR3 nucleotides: TGTGCCAGTAGTATGGGGGACAGAGCCTACGAGCAGTACTTC.

CDR3 residues: CASSPAGFYEQYF. CDR3 bases: TGTGCCAGCTCACCAGCAGGTTTCTACGAGCAGTACTTC. The chain is built from TRBV18 and TRBJ2-7, with D hard to call. With 2 bases removed from V and 3 bases from J, the gap between germline ends came to 8 bases. The CDR3 covers 13 residues. Germline loops: CDR1 KGHSH, CDR2 LQKENI.

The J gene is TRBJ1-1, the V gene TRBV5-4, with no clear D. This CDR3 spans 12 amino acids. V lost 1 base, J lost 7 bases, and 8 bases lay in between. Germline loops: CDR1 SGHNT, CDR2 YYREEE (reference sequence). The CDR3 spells CASSLISGEAFF. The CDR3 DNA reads TGTGCCAGCAGCTTGATATCGGGTGAAGCTTTCTTT. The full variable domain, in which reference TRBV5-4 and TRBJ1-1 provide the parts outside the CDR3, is ETGVTQSPTHLIKTRGQQVTLRCSSQSGHNTVSWYQQALGQGPQFIFQYYREEENGRGNFPPRFSGLQFPNYSSELNVNALELDDSALYLCASSLISGEAFFGQGTRLTVV.

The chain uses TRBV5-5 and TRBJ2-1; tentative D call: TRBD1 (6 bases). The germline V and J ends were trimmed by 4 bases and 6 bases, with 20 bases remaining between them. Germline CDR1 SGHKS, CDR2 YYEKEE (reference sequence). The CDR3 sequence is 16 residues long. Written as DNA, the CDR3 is TGTGCCAGCAGCAGGAGACAGGTGGGCGTAGGCAATGAGCAGTTCTTC. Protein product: CASSRRQVGVGNEQFF. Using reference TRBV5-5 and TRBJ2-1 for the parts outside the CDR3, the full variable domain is DAGVTQSPTHLIKTRGQQVTLRCSPISGHKSVSWYQQVLGQGPQFIFQYYEKEERGRGNFPDRFSARQFPNYSSELNVNALLLGDSALYLCASSRRQVGVGNEQFFGPGTRLTVL.

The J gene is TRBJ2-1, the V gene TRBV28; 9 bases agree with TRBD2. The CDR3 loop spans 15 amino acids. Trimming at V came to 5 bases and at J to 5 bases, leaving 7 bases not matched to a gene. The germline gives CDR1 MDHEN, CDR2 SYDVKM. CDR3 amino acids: CASSILAGSNNEQFF. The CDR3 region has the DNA TGTGCCAGCAGTATACTAGCGGGTAGCAACAATGAGCAGTTCTTC. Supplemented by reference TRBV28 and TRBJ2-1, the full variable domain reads DVKVTQSSRYLVKRTGEKVFLECVQDMDHENMFWYRQDPGLGLRLIYFSYDVKMKEKGDIPEGYSVSREKKERFSLILESASTNQTSMYLCASSILAGSNNEQFFGPGTRLTVL.

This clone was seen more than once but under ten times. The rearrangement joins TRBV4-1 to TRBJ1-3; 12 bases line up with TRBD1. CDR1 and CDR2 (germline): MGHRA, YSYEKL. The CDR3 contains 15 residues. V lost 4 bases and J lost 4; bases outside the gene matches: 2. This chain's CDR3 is CASSPGQGAGNTIYF. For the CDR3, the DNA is TGCGCCAGCAGCCCGGGACAGGGGGCAGGAAACACCATATATTTT.

This CDR3 is CASSIGAGPLVGYTF. The CDR3 DNA reads as TGTGCCAGTAGTATAGGAGCAGGGCCCTTGGTTGGCTACACCTTC. The rearrangement joins TRBV19 to TRBJ1-2; D is perhaps TRBD1 (5 bases). The CDR3 spans 15 residues. Trimming removed 1 base at V and 7 bases at J, with 16 bases between. Germline V gene lookup returns CDR1 LNHDA and CDR2 SQIVND (reference sequence). The full variable domain, completed using reference TRBV19 and TRBJ1-2, is DGGITQSPKYLFRKEGQNVTLSCEQNLNHDAMYWYRQDPGQGLRLIYYSQIVNDFQKGDIAEGYSVSREKKESFPLTVTSAQKNPTAFYLCASSIGAGPLVGYTFGSGTRLTVV.

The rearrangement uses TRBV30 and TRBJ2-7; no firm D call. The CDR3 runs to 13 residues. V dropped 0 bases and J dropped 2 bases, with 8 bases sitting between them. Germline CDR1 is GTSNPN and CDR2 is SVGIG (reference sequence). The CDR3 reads CAWSVGDTYEQYF. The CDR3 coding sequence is TGTGCCTGGAGTGTTGGTGACACCTACGAGCAGTACTTC.

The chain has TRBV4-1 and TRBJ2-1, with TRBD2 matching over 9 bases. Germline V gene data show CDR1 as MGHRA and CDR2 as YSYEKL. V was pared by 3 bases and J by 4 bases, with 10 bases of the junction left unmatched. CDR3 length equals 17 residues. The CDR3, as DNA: TGCGCCAGCAGCCACCCCTCCGAGACTAGCGGATACAATGAGCAGTTCTTC. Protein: CASSHPSETSGYNEQFF.

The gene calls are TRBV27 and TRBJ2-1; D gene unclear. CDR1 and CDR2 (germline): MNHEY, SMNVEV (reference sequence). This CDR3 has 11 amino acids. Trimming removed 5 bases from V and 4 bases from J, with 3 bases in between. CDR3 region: CASSQYNEQFF. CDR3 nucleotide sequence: TGTGCCAGCAGTCAATACAATGAGCAGTTCTTC.

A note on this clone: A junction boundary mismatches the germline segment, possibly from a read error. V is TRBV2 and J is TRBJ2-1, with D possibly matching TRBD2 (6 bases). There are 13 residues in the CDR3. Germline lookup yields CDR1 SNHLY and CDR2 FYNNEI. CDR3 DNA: TGTGCCAGCAGAGAAGGGCCGCGGGGTGAGCAGTTCTTC. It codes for CASREGPRGEQFF.

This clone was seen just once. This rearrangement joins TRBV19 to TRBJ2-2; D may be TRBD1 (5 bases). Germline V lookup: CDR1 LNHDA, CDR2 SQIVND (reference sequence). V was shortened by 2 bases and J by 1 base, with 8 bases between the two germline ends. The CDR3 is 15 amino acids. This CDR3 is CASSIFQGNTGELFF. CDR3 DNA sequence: TGTGCCAGTAGTATATTTCAGGGGAACACCGGGGAGCTGTTTTTT.

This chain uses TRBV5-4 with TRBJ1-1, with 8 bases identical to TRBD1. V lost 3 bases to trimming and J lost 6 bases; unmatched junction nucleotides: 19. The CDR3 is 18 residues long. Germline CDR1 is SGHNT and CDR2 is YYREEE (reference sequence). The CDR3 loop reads CASSSRNWAGGIVAEAFF. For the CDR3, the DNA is TGTGCCAGCAGCTCGAGAAATTGGGCAGGGGGCATAGTAGCTGAAGCTTTCTTT. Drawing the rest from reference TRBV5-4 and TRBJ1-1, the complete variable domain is ETGVTQSPTHLIKTRGQQVTLRCSSQSGHNTVSWYQQALGQGPQFIFQYYREEENGRGNFPPRFSGLQFPNYSSELNVNALELDDSALYLCASSSRNWAGGIVAEAFFGQGTRLTVV.

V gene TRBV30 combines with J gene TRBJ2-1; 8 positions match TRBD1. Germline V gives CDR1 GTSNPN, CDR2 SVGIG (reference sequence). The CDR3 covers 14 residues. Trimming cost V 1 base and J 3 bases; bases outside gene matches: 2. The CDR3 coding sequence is TGTGCCTGGAGTGGTGGACAGGGCTACAATGAGCAGTTCTTC. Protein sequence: CAWSGGQGYNEQFF.

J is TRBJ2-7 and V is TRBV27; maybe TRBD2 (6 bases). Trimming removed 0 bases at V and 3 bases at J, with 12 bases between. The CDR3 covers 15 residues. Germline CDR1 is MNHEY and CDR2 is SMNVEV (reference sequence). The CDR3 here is CASSLSAGSGYEQYF. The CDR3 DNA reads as TGTGCCAGCAGTTTATCGGCGGGGTCTGGCTACGAGCAGTACTTC.

The CDR3 loop reads CASSPHDGTYEQYF. For the CDR3, the DNA is TGTGCCAGCAGCCCGCACGACGGGACCTACGAGCAGTACTTC. The chain has TRBV7-6 and TRBJ2-7; the D gene is possibly TRBD2 (5 bases). This CDR3 spans 14 amino acids. With 5 bases removed from V and 2 bases from J, the gap between germline ends came to 13 bases. Germline-derived CDR1 and CDR2 are SGHVS and FNYEAQ. Full variable domain (remainder filled in from reference TRBV7-6 and TRBJ2-7): GAGVSQSPRYKVTKRGQDVALRCDPISGHVSLYWYRQALGQGPEFLTYFNYEAQQDKSGLPNDRFSAERPEGSISTLTIQRTEQRDSAMYRCASSPHDGTYEQYFGPGTRLTVT.

The DNA of the CDR3 is TGTGCCAGCAGTTACTCGCGGGAGGGCTACAATGAGCAGTTCTTC. It codes for CASSYSREGYNEQFF. The V and J genes are TRBV6-5 and TRBJ2-1, with 9 bases lining up with TRBD2. J was trimmed by 3 bases and V by 0 bases; bases with no gene match: 0. The CDR3 sequence is 15 residues long. The germline CDR1 and CDR2 sequences are MNHEY and SVGAGI.

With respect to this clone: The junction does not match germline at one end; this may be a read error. The CDR3 loop reads CASSYPHSDNEQFF. CDR3 DNA sequence: TGTGCCAGCAGTTACCCCCACTCCGACAATGAGCAGTTCTTC. The chain is built from TRBV6-6 and TRBJ2-1; D remains unclear. The CDR3 totals 14 residues. CDR1 and CDR2 from the germline V gene are MNHNY and SVGAGI (reference sequence).

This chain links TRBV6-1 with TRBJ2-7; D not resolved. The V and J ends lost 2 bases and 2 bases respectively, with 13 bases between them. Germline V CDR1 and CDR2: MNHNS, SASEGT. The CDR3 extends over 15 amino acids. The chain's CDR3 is CASSELHTETYEQYF. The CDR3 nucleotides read TGTGCCAGCAGTGAACTTCATACGGAGACCTACGAGCAGTACTTC.

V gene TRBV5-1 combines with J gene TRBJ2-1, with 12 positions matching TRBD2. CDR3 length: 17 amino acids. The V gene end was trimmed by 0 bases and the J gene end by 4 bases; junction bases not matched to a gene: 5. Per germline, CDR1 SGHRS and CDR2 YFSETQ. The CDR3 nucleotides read TGCGCCAGCAGCTTGGAGTTAGGACTAGCGGGGTACAATGAGCAGTTCTTC. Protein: CASSLELGLAGYNEQFF. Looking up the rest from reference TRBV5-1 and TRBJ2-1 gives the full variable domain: KAGVTQTPRYLIKTRGQQVTLSCSPISGHRSVSWYQQTPGQGLQFLFEYFSETQRNKGNFPGRFSGRQFSNSRSEMNVSTLELGDSALYLCASSLELGLAGYNEQFFGPGTRLTVL.

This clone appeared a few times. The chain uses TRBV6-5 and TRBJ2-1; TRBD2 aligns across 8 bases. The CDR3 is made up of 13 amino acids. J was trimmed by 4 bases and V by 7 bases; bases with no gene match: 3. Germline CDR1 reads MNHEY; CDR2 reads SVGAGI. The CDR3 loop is CASNSGVYNEQFF. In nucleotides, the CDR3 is TGTGCCAGCAATAGCGGGGTTTACAATGAGCAGTTCTTC.

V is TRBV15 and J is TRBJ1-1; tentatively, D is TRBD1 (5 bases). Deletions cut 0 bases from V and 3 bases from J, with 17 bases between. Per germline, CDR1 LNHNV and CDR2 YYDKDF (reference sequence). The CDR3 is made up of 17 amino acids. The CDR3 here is CATSRDVERGGDTEAFF. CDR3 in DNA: TGTGCCACCAGCAGAGATGTGGAAAGGGGAGGGGACACTGAAGCTTTCTTT.

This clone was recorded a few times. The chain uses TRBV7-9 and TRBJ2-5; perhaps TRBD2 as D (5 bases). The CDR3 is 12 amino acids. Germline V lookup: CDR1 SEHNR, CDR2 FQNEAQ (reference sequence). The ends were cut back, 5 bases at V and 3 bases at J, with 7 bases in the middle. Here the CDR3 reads CASSHGEETQYF. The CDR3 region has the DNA TGTGCCAGCAGCCACGGGGAAGAGACCCAGTACTTC.

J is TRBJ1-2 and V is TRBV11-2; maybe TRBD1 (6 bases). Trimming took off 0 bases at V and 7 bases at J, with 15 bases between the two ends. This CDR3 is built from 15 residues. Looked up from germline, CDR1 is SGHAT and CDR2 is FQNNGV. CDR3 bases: TGTGCCAGCAGCTTAGATCAAGCCAGGGGCCGTGGCTACACCTTC. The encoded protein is CASSLDQARGRGYTF.

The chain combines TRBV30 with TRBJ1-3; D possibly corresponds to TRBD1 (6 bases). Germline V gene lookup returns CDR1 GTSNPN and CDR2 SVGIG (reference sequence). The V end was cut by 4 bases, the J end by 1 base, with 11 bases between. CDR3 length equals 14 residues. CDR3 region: CAWTQGSSGNTIYF. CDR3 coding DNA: TGTGCCTGGACTCAGGGGAGTTCTGGAAACACCATATATTTT.

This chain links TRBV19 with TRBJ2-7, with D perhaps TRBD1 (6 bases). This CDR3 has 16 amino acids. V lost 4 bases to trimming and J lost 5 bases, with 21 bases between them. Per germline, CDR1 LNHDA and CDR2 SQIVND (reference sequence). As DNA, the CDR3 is TGTGCCAGTAGTACCCGGGCAGGGGCGGTCTCAAACGAGCAGTACTTC. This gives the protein CASSTRAGAVSNEQYF. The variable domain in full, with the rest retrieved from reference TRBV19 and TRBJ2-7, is DGGITQSPKYLFRKEGQNVTLSCEQNLNHDAMYWYRQDPGQGLRLIYYSQIVNDFQKGDIAEGYSVSREKKESFPLTVTSAQKNPTAFYLCASSTRAGAVSNEQYFGPGTRLTVT.

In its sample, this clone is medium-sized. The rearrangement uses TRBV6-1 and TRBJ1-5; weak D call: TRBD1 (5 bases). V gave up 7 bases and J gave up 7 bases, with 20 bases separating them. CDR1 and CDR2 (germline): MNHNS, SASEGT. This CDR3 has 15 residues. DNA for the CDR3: TGTGCCAGCATCTCGGGACTGCCGGCGGGGCAGCCCCAGCATTTT. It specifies CASISGLPAGQPQHF.